Following are 15 T cell receptor beta chains from one sample sequenced in a study of metastatic and nonmetastatic thyroid tumors (TCRdb year 2020). Libraries were built with PCR. The sequencer was an Illumina HiSeq 4000. TCRdb handled the public reads itself, with Q25 trimming in fastp and clone calling in MiXCR, and kept productive beta chains. In this sample the table shows some 7,900 clones, approximately 30% of which occur a single time. The ten largest make up 5% to 6.5% of the sample. No treatment had been received by any patient before thyroid surgery. Sample: adjacent normal tissue. Source of these receptors: a female donor with papillary thyroid cancer or a benign thyroid nodule (not recorded which). Some clones in this sample may be carry-over from other donors' samples.

The rearrangement joins TRBV5-6 to TRBJ1-2; a weak D match, TRBD1 (6 bases). This CDR3 contains 13 residues. V was trimmed by 3 bases and J by 2 bases, leaving 8 bases between them. Germline V gives CDR1 SGHDT, CDR2 YYEEEE. The CDR3 coding sequence is TGTGCCAGCAGCTCCGGACAGAACTATGGCTACACCTTC. Residues: CASSSGQNYGYTF.

This clone occurred many times. The chain's CDR3 is CASSQGQLADTQYF. The CDR3 nucleotides are TGTGCCAGCAGCCAGGGACAGCTCGCAGATACGCAGTATTTT. This chain uses TRBV12-3 or TRBV12-4 with TRBJ2-3; TRBD1 aligns across 7 bases. Losses at the gene ends were 6 bases for V and 4 bases for J; bases not matched to a gene: 7. This CDR3 comprises 14 residues.

The table lists this clone with a few counts. This chain joins TRBV2 and TRBJ1-5; D gene ambiguous. The ends were cut back, 5 bases at V and 2 bases at J, with 13 bases in the middle. The V gene's germline CDR1 is SNHLY and CDR2 FYNNEI. The CDR3 totals 15 residues. In nucleotides, the CDR3 is TGTGCCAGCAGTCCCCTTCTAGGAGGCAATCAGCCCCAGCATTTT. It specifies CASSPLLGGNQPQHF.

This clone counts as medium-sized. The chain joins TRBV19 to TRBJ1-5, with no clear D. V was trimmed by 1 base and J by 4 bases, leaving 5 bases between them. Germline V gene lookup returns CDR1 LNHDA and CDR2 SQIVND (reference sequence). This CDR3 contains 13 residues. CDR3 coding DNA: TGTGCCAGTAGTATAGGTGTTAATCAGCCCCAGCATTTT. It translates to CASSIGVNQPQHF.

The chain has TRBV20-1 and TRBJ2-7, with D tentatively TRBD2 (6 bases). From germline, CDR1 is DFQATT and CDR2 SNEGSKA (reference sequence). Trimming cost V 0 bases and J 3 bases, with 12 bases left between them. The CDR3 length is 14 residues. The CDR3 here is CSARDPAGSYEQYF. The CDR3 DNA is TGCAGTGCTAGAGATCCTGCGGGGAGCTACGAGCAGTACTTC.

By frequency in the sample, this clone is medium-sized. This chain links TRBV27 with TRBJ1-5; D ambiguous. Germline V gives CDR1 MNHEY, CDR2 SMNVEV (reference sequence). Trimming left V 6 bases short and J 1 base short, with 10 bases between. There are 14 residues in the CDR3. CDR3 coding DNA: TGTGCCAGCAGGCCGGGAATAAGCAATCAGCCCCAGCATTTT. Its protein product is CASRPGISNQPQHF.

This clone qualifies as medium-sized. The sample carries other DNA sequences with the same CDR3. V and J are TRBV12-3 or TRBV12-4 and TRBJ2-7; 13 bases agree with TRBD2. This CDR3 spans 16 amino acids. V shed 5 bases, J shed 0 bases, and the junction held 4 bases outside the gene matches. The DNA for the CDR3 is TGTGCCAGCAGTAGACTAGCGGGGGGCAACTCCTACGAGCAGTACTTC. It codes for CASSRLAGGNSYEQYF.

This clone showed up just a few times. One end of the junction is discordant with germline, which a read error may explain. J is TRBJ2-2 and V is TRBV6-2 or TRBV6-3; 11 positions match TRBD2. In germline, CDR1 is MNHEY, CDR2 SVGEGT. The CDR3 is 17 amino acids. This chain's CDR3 is CASSYLAGGPHTGELFF. In nucleotides, the CDR3 is TGTGCCAGCAGCTACTTAGCGGGGGGGCCACACACCGGGGAGCTGTTTTTT.

V gene TRBV3-1 combines with J gene TRBJ2-5, with D perhaps TRBD1 or TRBD2 (6 bases each). Germline CDR1 is LGHDT and CDR2 is YNNKEL (reference sequence). The CDR3 extends over 16 amino acids. The germline V and J ends were trimmed by 7 bases and 5 bases, with 23 bases remaining between them. CDR3 amino acids: CASILRRGSGGETQYF. The CDR3 bases are TGTGCCAGCATCCTCCGAAGGGGGTCAGGAGGGGAGACCCAGTACTTC.

The chain recombines TRBV5-6 with TRBJ2-1; the D is unclear. From germline, CDR1 is SGHDT and CDR2 YYEEEE. V shed 1 base and J shed 10 bases, with 6 bases lying between them. CDR3 size: 11 residues. The CDR3, as DNA: TGTGCCAGCAGCTTGCATGGGGAGCAGTTCTTC. Encoded protein: CASSLHGEQFF.

In its sample, this clone was seen a few times. V is TRBV20-1 and J is TRBJ2-7; 8 nucleotides line up with TRBD2. Germline assignment: CDR1 DFQATT and CDR2 SNEGSKA (reference sequence). There are 18 residues in the CDR3. J lost 5 bases, V lost 6 bases, and 24 bases had no gene match. The CDR3 spells CSADRILKKAGATHEQYF. As DNA, the CDR3 is TGCAGTGCCGACCGAATACTCAAAAAAGCGGGAGCCACCCACGAGCAGTACTTC.

By share of the sample, this clone is medium-sized (0.01 to 0.1%). The chain uses TRBV7-2 and TRBJ1-3; 7 bases align to TRBD1. Germline V gene sequence: CDR1 SGHTA, CDR2 FQGNSA. V gave up 4 bases and J gave up 2 bases; unmatched junction bases: 5. The CDR3 has 15 residues. CDR3 amino acids: CASSSYGTAGNTIYF. The CDR3 DNA follows: TGTGCCAGCAGCTCGTACGGGACAGCTGGAAACACCATATATTTT.

This clone is large within its sample. The rearrangement uses TRBV5-1 and TRBJ2-7, with 7 bases aligning to TRBD2. The CDR3 sequence is 15 residues long. With 0 bases clipped from V and 2 bases from J, the junction kept 5 bases outside the gene matches. Per the germline V gene, CDR1 is SGHRS and CDR2 is YFSETQ. CDR3 residues: CASSLAGTTTYEQYF. For the CDR3, the DNA is TGCGCCAGCAGCTTGGCAGGGACTACGACCTACGAGCAGTACTTC.

This clone was counted a few times. The chain employs TRBV28 and TRBJ2-7, with 7 bases matching TRBD1. CDR1 is MDHEN, CDR2 SYDVKM, per germline. The V gene end was trimmed by 3 bases and the J gene end by 5 bases; junction bases not matched to a gene: 4. The CDR3 has 13 amino acids. This CDR3 reads CASSLRTGHEQYF. CDR3 DNA sequence: TGTGCCAGCAGTTTGAGGACAGGCCACGAGCAGTACTTC.

This clone was recorded at least ten times. Other DNA sequences within the sample encode an identical CDR3. The V gene is TRBV18, the J gene TRBJ2-3, with D perhaps matching TRBD2 (6 bases). Germline lookup yields CDR1 KGHSH and CDR2 LQKENI. The germline V and J ends were trimmed by 4 bases and 1 base, with 12 bases remaining between them. CDR3 size: 15 residues. CDR3 nucleotides: TGTGCCAGCTCACTACATGGAGGGGGCACAGATACGCAGTATTTT. Protein: CASSLHGGGTDTQYF. Variable domain in full (rest from reference TRBV18 and TRBJ2-3): NAGVMQNPRHLVRRRGQEARLRCSPMKGHSHVYWYRQLPEEGLKFMVYLQKENIIDESGMPKERFSAEFPKEGPSILRIQQVVRGDSAAYFCASSLHGGGTDTQYFGPGTRLTVL.